This T cell receptor beta chain was obtained from a study of shared clonotypes between healthy human individuals. Study outcomes and limitations: Non-shared clonotypes had lower generation probabilities than those shared by all four donors.

CD45RO-negative, CCR7-selected cells formed the naive CD8 fraction, which excluded terminally differentiated effector memory CD45RA+ cells. Concerning this clone itself: What it recognizes is unknown.

The data were produced by immunoSEQ multiplex PCR, yet TCRdb's version contains in-frame clones alone and is incomplete. Of 1.5 million to 2.5 million clones listed, about 95% are singletons. The CDR3 extends over 13 amino acids. The ends were cut back, 3 bases at V and 3 bases at J, with 9 bases in the middle. In germline, CDR1 is SNHLY, CDR2 FYNNEI. The sample taken for sequencing was naive CD8+ T cells sorted from blood. The chain employs TRBV2 and TRBJ2-7; D is unclear. This clonotype originated in a man between 18 and 35 years old in good health. CDR3 residues: CASSDWARYEQYF. CDR3 nucleotide sequence: TGTGCCAGCAGTGACTGGGCTCGCTACGAGCAGTACTTC.